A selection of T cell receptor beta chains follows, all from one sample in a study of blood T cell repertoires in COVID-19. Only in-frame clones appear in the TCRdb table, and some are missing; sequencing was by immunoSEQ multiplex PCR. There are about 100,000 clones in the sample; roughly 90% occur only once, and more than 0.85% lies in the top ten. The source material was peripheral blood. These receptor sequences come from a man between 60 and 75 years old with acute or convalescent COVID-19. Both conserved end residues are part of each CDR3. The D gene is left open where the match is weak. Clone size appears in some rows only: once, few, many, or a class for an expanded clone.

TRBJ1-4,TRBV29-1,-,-,CSALANEKLFF,TGCAGCGCCCTTGCTAATGAAAAACTGTTTTTT
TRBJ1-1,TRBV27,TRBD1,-,CASSLDGTGPKAFF,TGTGCCAGCAGTTTAGACGGGACAGGCCCTAAAGCTTTCTTT
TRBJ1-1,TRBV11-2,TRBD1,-,CASSLDLGQGGKAFF,TGTGCCAGCAGCTTAGACCTGGGACAGGGTGGGAAAGCTTTCTTT
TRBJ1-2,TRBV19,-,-,CASNPGTPYDYGYTF,TGTGCCAGTAATCCCGGGACACCATATGACTATGGCTACACCTTC
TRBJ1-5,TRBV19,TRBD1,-,CASSALDRGLNQPQHF,TGTGCCAGTAGTGCACTCGACAGGGGGCTTAATCAGCCCCAGCATTTT
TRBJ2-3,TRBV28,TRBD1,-,CASNDRDRGTDTQYF,TGTGCCAGCAACGACCGGGACAGGGGAACAGATACGCAGTATTTT
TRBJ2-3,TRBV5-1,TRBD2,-,CASRSSGSGTDTQYF,TGCGCCAGCAGATCTAGCGGGAGTGGTACAGATACGCAGTATTTT
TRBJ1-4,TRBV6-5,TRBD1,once,CASRRTGMGGEKLFF,TGTGCCAGCAGACGGACAGGGATGGGTGGTGAAAAACTGTTTTTT
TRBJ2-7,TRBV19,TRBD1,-,CASRKTGGEQYF,TGTGCCAGTAGAAAAACAGGGGGCGAGCAGTACTTC
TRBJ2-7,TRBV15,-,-,CATSREGGGIYEQYF,TGTGCCACCAGCAGAGAGGGGGGAGGAATCTACGAGCAGTACTTC
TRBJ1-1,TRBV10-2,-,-,CASSSPRGGDTEAFF,TGCGCCAGCAGTAGCCCAAGGGGGGGTGACACTGAAGCTTTCTTT
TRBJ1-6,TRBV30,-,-,CAWSVGLSPLHF,TGTGCCTGGAGTGTAGGACTATCACCCCTCCACTTT
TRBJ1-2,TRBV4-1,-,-,CASSQVQNPYGYTF,TGCGCCAGCAGCCAAGTCCAGAACCCATATGGCTACACCTTC
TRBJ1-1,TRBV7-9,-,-,CASSLAGEGTEAFF,TGTGCCAGCAGCTTAGCCGGGGAGGGCACTGAAGCTTTCTTT
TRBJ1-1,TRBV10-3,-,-,CAISESLGGGEAFF,TGTGCCATCAGTGAGTCCTTGGGCGGGGGTGAGGCTTTCTTT
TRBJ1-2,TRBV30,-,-,CAWSVTGEGGYTF,TGTGCCTGGAGTGTAACGGGGGAGGGCGGCTACACCTTC
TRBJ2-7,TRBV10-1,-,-,CATNLPLDSGCYEQYF,TGCGCCACCAACCTTCCCCTTGATAGCGGTTGCTACGAGCAGTACTTC
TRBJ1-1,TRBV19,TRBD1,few,CASSIGRTGGTEAFF,TGTGCCAGTAGTATTGGTCGGACAGGGGGCACTGAAGCTTTCTTT
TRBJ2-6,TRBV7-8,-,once,CASSLMHINSGANVLTF,TGTGCCAGCAGCTTAATGCACATCAACTCTGGGGCCAACGTCCTGACTTTC
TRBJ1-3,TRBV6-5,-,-,CASRPQGAGNTIYF,TGTGCCAGCAGACCCCAAGGGGCTGGAAACACCATATATTTT
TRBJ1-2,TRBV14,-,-,CASSQAGVPRLGYTF,TGTGCCAGCAGCCAAGCAGGGGTCCCACGCCTGGGCTACACCTTC
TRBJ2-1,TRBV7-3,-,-,CASSLLIGGEQFF,TGTGCCAGCAGCTTATTAATTGGGGGCGAGCAGTTCTTC
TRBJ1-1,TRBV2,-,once,CASSGSRGNTEAFF,TGTGCCAGCAGTGGGTCCAGGGGGAACACTGAAGCTTTCTTT
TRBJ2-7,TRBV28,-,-,CASSFQSYEQYF,TGTGCCAGCAGTTTCCAATCCTACGAGCAGTACTTC
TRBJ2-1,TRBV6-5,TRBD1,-,CASSVTGTGTPKQFF,TGTGCCAGCAGCGTTACCGGGACAGGGACGCCTAAGCAGTTCTTC
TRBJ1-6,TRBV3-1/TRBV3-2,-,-,CASSQGQDNSPLHF,TGTGCCAGCAGCCAAGGACAGGATAATTCACCCCTCCACTTT
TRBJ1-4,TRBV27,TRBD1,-,CASSSTGQGYEKLFF,TGTGCCAGCAGTTCAACCGGACAGGGTTATGAAAAACTGTTTTTT
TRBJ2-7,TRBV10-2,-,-,CASSESAGVRYEQYF,TGCGCCAGCAGTGAGTCGGCAGGGGTTCGCTACGAGCAGTACTTC
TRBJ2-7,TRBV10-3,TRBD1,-,CATPSGQVCEQYF,TGTGCCACTCCCTCGGGACAGGTCTGCGAGCAGTACTTC
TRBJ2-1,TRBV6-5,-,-,CAGSGNPSYNEQFF,TGTGCCGGATCAGGGAATCCCTCCTACAATGAGCAGTTCTTC
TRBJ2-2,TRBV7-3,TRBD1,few,CASSARTGGSTGELFF,TGTGCCAGCAGCGCCCGGACAGGGGGCAGCACCGGGGAGCTGTTTTTT
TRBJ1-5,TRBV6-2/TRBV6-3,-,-,CASSQQRNQPQHF,TGTGCCAGCAGTCAACAGCGCAATCAGCCCCAGCATTTT
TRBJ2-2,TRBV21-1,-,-,CASSKGGQGARAGELFF,TGTGCCAGCAGCAAAGGGGGACAGGGGGCGAGGGCCGGGGAGCTGTTTTTT
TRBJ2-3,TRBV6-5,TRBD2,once,CASSLGGRLNTQYF,TGTGCCAGCAGTTTAGGCGGGAGATTAAATACGCAGTATTTT
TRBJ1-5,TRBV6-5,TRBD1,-,CASRPQGAPGQPQHF,TGTGCCAGCAGGCCTCAGGGGGCGCCAGGCCAGCCCCAGCATTTT
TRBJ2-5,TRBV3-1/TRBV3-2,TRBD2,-,CASSQPPSGVRETQYF,TGTGCCAGCAGCCAACCTCCTAGCGGGGTTCGAGAGACCCAGTACTTC
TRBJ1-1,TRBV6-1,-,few,CASSESGRNTEAFF,TGTGCCAGCAGTGAATCAGGCAGGAACACTGAAGCTTTCTTT
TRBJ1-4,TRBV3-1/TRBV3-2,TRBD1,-,CASSPRQGTGGKLFF,TGTGCCAGCAGCCCGCGACAGGGCACGGGTGGAAAACTGTTTTTT
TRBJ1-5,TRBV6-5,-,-,CASSLQGRHQPQHF,TGTGCCAGCAGTCTTCAGGGTAGACATCAGCCCCAGCATTTT
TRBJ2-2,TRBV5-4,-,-,CASSSDSPGELFF,TGTGCCAGCAGCTCAGACTCGCCGGGGGAGCTGTTTTTT
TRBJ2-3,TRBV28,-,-,CASSLLTDTQYF,TGTGCCAGCAGTTTATTAACAGATACGCAGTATTTT
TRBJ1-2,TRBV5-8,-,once,CASSLAAGRNRYTF,TGTGCCAGCAGCTTGGCGGCGGGAAGAAACCGCTACACCTTC
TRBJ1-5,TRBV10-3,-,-,CAISEYRDDQPQHF,TGTGCCATCAGTGAGTACAGGGACGATCAGCCCCAGCATTTT
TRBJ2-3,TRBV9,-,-,CASSVVGAKTDTQYF,TGTGCCAGCAGCGTAGTGGGGGCGAAAACAGATACGCAGTATTTT
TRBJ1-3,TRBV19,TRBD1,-,CASSITGTGGAMAGNTIYF,TGTGCCAGTAGCATAACCGGGACAGGGGGCGCAATGGCTGGAAACACCATATATTTT
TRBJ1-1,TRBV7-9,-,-,CASSPAGEAFF,TGTGCCAGCAGCCCGGCGGGTGAAGCTTTCTTT
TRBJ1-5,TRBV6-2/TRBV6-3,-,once,CASSYETHQPQHF,TGTGCCAGCAGTTACGAGACACATCAGCCCCAGCATTTT
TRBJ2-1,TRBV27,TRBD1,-,CASSSLTGGYEQFF,TGTGCCAGCAGTTCTTTGACAGGGGGGTATGAGCAGTTCTTC